This is a list of T cell receptor beta chains from one sample in a study of cytomegalovirus exposure and HLA in healthy donors. Clones were read by immunoSEQ multiplex PCR, and TCRdb kept only the in-frame ones, dropping some. The repertoire has roughly 130,000 clones, approximately 61% of them found once; the top ten carry around 1.6%. Sample: PBMCs. These TCRs come from a man in his thirties or forties in good health and CMV-seropositive. Both conserved end residues are part of each CDR3.

cdr3_aa,cdr3_length,v_call,j_call
CATSRDRGGRIVGELFF,17,TRBV15,TRBJ2-2
CASSMGGARLMETQYF,16,TRBV19,TRBJ2-5
CAWSVRLPRYEQYF,14,TRBV30,TRBJ2-7
CATNRDPQNQPQHF,14,TRBV10-3,TRBJ1-5
CASSFSGGSYEQYF,14,TRBV7-9,TRBJ2-7
CASSIPSDIFTGELFF,16,TRBV19,TRBJ2-2
CASSSPGLAADTGELFF,17,TRBV7-9,TRBJ2-2
CASRMTGGDEAFF,13,TRBV6-4,TRBJ1-1
CASSPLQGSPRVSYEQYF,18,TRBV18,TRBJ2-7
CASSQGTGEEKLFF,14,TRBV5-1,TRBJ1-4
CASSLQGPHETQYF,14,TRBV27,TRBJ2-5
CASSVGEAGAPNEQYF,16,TRBV9,TRBJ2-7
CASSINRGPGDEQFF,15,TRBV19,TRBJ2-1
CASSLSTSREQYF,13,TRBV6-5,TRBJ2-7
CSGSTGTDTQYF,12,TRBV29-1,TRBJ2-3
CASSLLVRGFRGYTF,15,TRBV11-3,TRBJ1-2
CASSLGQLDQPQHF,14,TRBV5-6,TRBJ1-5
CASSLGTGGRTDTQYF,16,TRBV2,TRBJ2-3
CATEGRLARGTDTQYF,16,TRBV2,TRBJ2-3
CASSLYGLAGAETQYF,16,TRBV11-2,TRBJ2-5
CASTGAVNQPQHF,13,TRBV6-5,TRBJ1-5